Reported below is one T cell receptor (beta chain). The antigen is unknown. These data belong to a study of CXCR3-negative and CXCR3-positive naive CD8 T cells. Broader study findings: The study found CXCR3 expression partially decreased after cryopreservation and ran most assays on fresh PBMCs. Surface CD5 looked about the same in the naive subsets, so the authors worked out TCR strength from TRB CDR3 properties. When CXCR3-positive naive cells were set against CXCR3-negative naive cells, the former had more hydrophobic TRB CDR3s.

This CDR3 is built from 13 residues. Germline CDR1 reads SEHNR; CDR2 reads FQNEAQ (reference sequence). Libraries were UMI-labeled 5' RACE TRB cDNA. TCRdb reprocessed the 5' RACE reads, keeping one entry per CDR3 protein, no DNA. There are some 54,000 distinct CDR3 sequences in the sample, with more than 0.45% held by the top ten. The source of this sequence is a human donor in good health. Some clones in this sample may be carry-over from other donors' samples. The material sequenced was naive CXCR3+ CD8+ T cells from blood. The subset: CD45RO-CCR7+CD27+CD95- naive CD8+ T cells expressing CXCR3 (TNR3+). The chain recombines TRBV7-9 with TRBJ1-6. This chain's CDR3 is CASTDWEDSPLHF.